Each of the 3 T cell receptor beta chains below was sequenced from the same sample in a study of T cells after yellow fever vaccination. MiXCR, run by TCRdb on the 5' RACE reads, gives a single entry per CDR3 protein. The sample comprises some 130,000 distinct CDR3 sequences, under 8% of which are singletons, and more than 0.6% rests with the top ten. Source: CD4+ T cells sorted from PBMCs, taken 10 days after the yellow fever booster vaccination. Receptors originate from a man between 25 and 39 years old who received the YFV17D yellow fever vaccine.

At least ten counts were recorded for this clonotype. This chain joins TRBV20-1 and TRBJ2-1, with D unclear. Deletions cut 3 bases from V and 0 bases from J, with 9 bases between. This CDR3 contains 14 residues. The germline V gene has CDR1 DFQATT and CDR2 SNEGSKA (reference sequence). CDR3 in DNA: TGCAGTGCTAGTCGTCTTAACTCCTACAATGAGCAGTTCTTC. It yields the protein CSASRLNSYNEQFF.

This clonotype has only a few counts. The chain joins TRBV6-1 to TRBJ2-5; perhaps TRBD2 as D (5 bases). This CDR3 spans 13 amino acids. The V end was cut by 10 bases, the J end by 5 bases, with 17 bases between. The germline V gene has CDR1 MNHNS and CDR2 SASEGT. This chain's CDR3 is CATLFPGSETQYF. CDR3 nucleotides: TGTGCCACCCTGTTTCCGGGAAGCGAGACCCAGTACTTC.

Many counts were recorded for this clonotype. The gene calls are TRBV4-1 and TRBJ1-5; TRBD1 matches 10 bases. Per germline, CDR1 MGHRA and CDR2 YSYEKL. This CDR3 spans 15 amino acids. The ends lost 4 bases at V and 2 bases at J; junction bases unmatched: 2. CDR3 DNA sequence: TGCGCCAGCAGCCCGGGGACAGGGGGCAATCAGCCCCAGCATTTT. Protein: CASSPGTGGNQPQHF.